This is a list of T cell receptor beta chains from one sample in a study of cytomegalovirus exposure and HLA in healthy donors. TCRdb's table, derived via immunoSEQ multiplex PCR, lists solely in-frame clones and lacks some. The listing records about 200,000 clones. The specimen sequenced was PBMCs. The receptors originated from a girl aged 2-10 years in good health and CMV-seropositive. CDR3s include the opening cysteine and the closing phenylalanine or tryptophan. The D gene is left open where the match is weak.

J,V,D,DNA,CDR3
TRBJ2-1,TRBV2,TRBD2,TGTGCCAGCAGTGAAGGGGTAGCGGGAGCTTTTTCTAATGAGCAGTTCTTC,CASSEGVAGAFSNEQFF
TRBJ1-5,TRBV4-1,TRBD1,TGCGCCAGCAGCCAAGAAGAACGGACAGGGGTCAATCAGCCCCAGCATTTT,CASSQEERTGVNQPQHF
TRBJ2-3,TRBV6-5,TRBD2,TGTGCCAGCAGCCTTAGCGGGAGAACGGCAGATACGCAGTATTTT,CASSLSGRTADTQYF
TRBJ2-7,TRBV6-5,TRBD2,TGTGCCAGCAGGGGACTAGCGGGAAAGCCCGAGCAGTACTTC,CASRGLAGKPEQYF
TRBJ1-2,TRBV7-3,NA,TGTGCCAGCAGCCCGGACAGTACCTATGGCTACACCTTC,CASSPDSTYGYTF
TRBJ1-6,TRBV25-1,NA,TGTGCCAGCAGTGAGGTGGGGGGTTCACCCCTCCACTTT,CASSEVGGSPLHF
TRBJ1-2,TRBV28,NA,TGTGCCAGCACCGAACAGGGTCCTAACTATGGCTACACCTTC,CASTEQGPNYGYTF
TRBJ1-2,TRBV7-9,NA,TGTGCCAGCAGCTCTAAGCCCCAGGACACCTATGGCTACACCTTC,CASSSKPQDTYGYTF
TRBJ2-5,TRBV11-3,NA,TGTGCCAGCAGCTTAGGTCGGCGGAGTGAGACCCAGTACTTC,CASSLGRRSETQYF
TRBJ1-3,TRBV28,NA,TGTGCCAGCAGTTTGGACAGCACTGGAAACACCATATATTTT,CASSLDSTGNTIYF
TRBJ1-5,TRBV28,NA,TGTGCCAGCAGTTTAGAAAACCTTCGACAGGCTAGCAATCAGCCCCAGCATTTT,CASSLENLRQASNQPQHF
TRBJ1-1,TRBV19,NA,TGTGCCAGTAACGGTGCTTGGGCACCGAACACTGAAGCTTTCTTT,CASNGAWAPNTEAFF
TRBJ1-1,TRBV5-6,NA,TGTGCCAGCAGCTTTGGCGGGATGAACACTGAAGCTTTCTTT,CASSFGGMNTEAFF
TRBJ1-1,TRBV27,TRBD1,TGTGCCAGCAGTTCCACAGGGGGTTGGACTGAAGCTTTCTTT,CASSSTGGWTEAFF
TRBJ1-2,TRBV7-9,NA,TGTGCCAGCAGCTTGGGGGGAGGCTACACCTTC,CASSLGGGYTF
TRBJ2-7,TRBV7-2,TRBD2,TGTGCCAGCAGCCCAACGGGACTAGCGGCTTCCTACGAGCAGTACTTC,CASSPTGLAASYEQYF
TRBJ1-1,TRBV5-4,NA,TGTGCCAGCAGCTTGGAATTCCGGGGGATGGGGACTGAAGCTTTCTTT,CASSLEFRGMGTEAFF
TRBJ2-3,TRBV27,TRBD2,TGTGCCAGCAGTTCGCGGACTAGCGGGAGTCTGAAAGATACGCAGTATTTT,CASSSRTSGSLKDTQYF
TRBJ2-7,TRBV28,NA,TGTGCCAGCAGTCCTTTCCGGGACGAGCAGTACTTC,CASSPFRDEQYF
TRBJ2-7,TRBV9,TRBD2,TGTGCCAGCAGCCCCAGGACTAGCGGGGGCTCCTACGAGCAGTACTTC,CASSPRTSGGSYEQYF
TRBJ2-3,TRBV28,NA,TGTGCCAGCACTTTGGCCCCCGGGGGCGGGAGTGCAGATACGCAGTATTTT,CASTLAPGGGSADTQYF
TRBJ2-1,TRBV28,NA,TGTGCCAGCAGTTTTGCGGAGGAGGGTCGTAATGAGCAGTTCTTC,CASSFAEEGRNEQFF
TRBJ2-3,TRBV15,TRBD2,TGTGCCACCAGCAGAGAAGCGGGAGGGGGAGATACGCAGTATTTT,CATSREAGGGDTQYF
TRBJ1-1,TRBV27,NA,TGTGCCAGCAGTTTATCGGACACCACTGAAGCTTTCTTT,CASSLSDTTEAFF
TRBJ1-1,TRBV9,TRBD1,TGTGCCAGCAGCCCACAGGGGGTCACTGAAGCTTTCTTT,CASSPQGVTEAFF
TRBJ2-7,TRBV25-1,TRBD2,TGTGCCAGCAGTGAAGTAGCGGGACACTACGAGCAGTACTTC,CASSEVAGHYEQYF
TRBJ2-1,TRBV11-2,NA,TGTGCCAGCAGCTTGGGTAGGAGTGAGCAGTTCTTC,CASSLGRSEQFF
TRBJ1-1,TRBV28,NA,TGTGCCAGCAGTTCATCAGACAACCCCACTGAAGCTTTCTTT,CASSSSDNPTEAFF
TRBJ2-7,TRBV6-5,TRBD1,TGTGAGACAGGGGAAGGTTACGAGCAGTACTTC,CETGEGYEQYF
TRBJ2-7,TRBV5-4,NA,TGTGCCAGCAGCCGACAAGGCTCAAGGATGGAGCAGTACTTC,CASSRQGSRMEQYF
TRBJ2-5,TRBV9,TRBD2,TGTGCCAGCAGCGTAGAGGGCGGGAGGGCCGGCTTGGAGACCCAGTACTTC,CASSVEGGRAGLETQYF
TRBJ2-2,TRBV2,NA,TGTGCCAGTAGGCCTAGCAGAACCACCGGGGAGCTGTTTTTT,CASRPSRTTGELFF
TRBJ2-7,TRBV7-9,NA,TGTGCCAGCAGCTCCCAATCCCCCTACGAGCAGTACTTC,CASSSQSPYEQYF
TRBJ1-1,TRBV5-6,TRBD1,TGTGCCAGCAGCTCCGGGACAGGGAACACTGAAGCTTTCTTT,CASSSGTGNTEAFF
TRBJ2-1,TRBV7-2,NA,TGTGCCAGCAGCTTAGTGGGCGGGCTCCCCACAAATGAGCAGTTCTTC,CASSLVGGLPTNEQFF
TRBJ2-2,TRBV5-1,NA,TGCGCCAGCAGCTTCGGGGGGGAGCTGTTTTTT,CASSFGGELFF
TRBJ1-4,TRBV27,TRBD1,TGTGCCAGCAGTACCGAACAGGGGGGAGATGAAAAACTGTTTTTT,CASSTEQGGDEKLFF
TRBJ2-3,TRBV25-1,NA,TGTGCCAGCAGTGTCCCGGCGGGCACAGATACGCAGTATTTT,CASSVPAGTDTQYF
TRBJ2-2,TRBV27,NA,TGTGCCAGCAGTTTTAGAGGCCCCGGGGAGCTGTTTTTT,CASSFRGPGELFF
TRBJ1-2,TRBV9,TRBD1,TGTGCCAGCAGTCTAACGGACAGGGTAATAGGCTACACCTTC,CASSLTDRVIGYTF
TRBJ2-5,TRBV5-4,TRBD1,TGTGCCAGCAGCGCGGAGACAGGGTGGTCGGGGGAGACCCAGTACTTC,CASSAETGWSGETQYF
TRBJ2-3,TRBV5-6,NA,TGTGCCAGCAGCGCGGGTAGCACAGATACGCAGTATTTT,CASSAGSTDTQYF
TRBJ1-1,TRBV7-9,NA,TGTGCCAGCAGCTTAGGCGGGAGGGTTGTTACTGAAGCTTTCTTT,CASSLGGRVVTEAFF